The source of this T cell receptor beta chain is a study of blood T cell repertoires in COVID-19. Study-level information: Some COVID-19 samples were acute and others convalescent; all came from the United States, Italy and Spain. T cells, B-cell-depleted T cells, or PBMCs provided the cDNA or gDNA that served as material.

This clone appeared a few times. Participants, roughly 18 to 90 years old, spanned around 25 US areas. How the authors handled the data: Nucleated cell counts were estimated from reference gene primer amplification. TCRdb keeps only in-frame clones here, not all; method: immunoSEQ multiplex PCR. V and J calls and clone size follow that table, whereas D and trimming were derived from the DNA. The sample includes 130,000 to 150,000 clones, roughly 90% seen only once; the top ten take 1.2%. Germline V lookup: CDR1 LNHDA, CDR2 SQIVND (reference sequence). J gave up 4 bases and V 4 bases, and 6 bases lay outside the gene matches. The CDR3 covers 15 residues.

V usage is TRBV19 and J usage is TRBJ1-4; 7 bases map to TRBD1. The TCR was taken from a woman in her thirties with acute COVID-19. Sample: PBMCs or T cells enriched from blood (not recorded which). The DNA of the CDR3 is TGTGCCAGTAGTAATGGGGACAGAGTTAATGAAAAACTGTTTTTT. This gives the protein CASSNGDRVNEKLFF. The complete variable domain, with remaining parts taken from reference TRBV19 and TRBJ1-4, reads DGGITQSPKYLFRKEGQNVTLSCEQNLNHDAMYWYRQDPGQGLRLIYYSQIVNDFQKGDIAEGYSVSREKKESFPLTVTSAQKNPTAFYLCASSNGDRVNEKLFFGSGTQLSVL.